This T cell receptor (beta chain) was retrieved from a study of shared T cell receptors in the human thymus. V was cut by 6 bases and J by 5 bases, with 28 bases left in between. CDR1 and CDR2 (germline): ENHRY, SYGVKD. The CDR3 sequence is 18 residues long. Repertoires were generated with immunoSEQ multiplex PCR, while TCRdb's copy carries only in-frame clones and drops some. The table records roughly 560,000 clones, approximately 80% of them present only once. The data were also submitted as part of a second study, on human thymus T cells. Turning to that study: Healthy Finnish infants undergoing corrective surgery for congenital heart defects were used as donors. Resections were taken during corrective heart surgery, and the thymus tissue came from these. Among unrelated individuals, related research reported thymic repertoires that overlapped highly.

Sequencing was performed on thymocytes. The clonotype comes from a boy under three years old with a congenital heart defect. This chain links TRBV10-3 with TRBJ1-2; D is perhaps TRBD1 (6 bases). CDR3 nucleotide sequence: TGTGCCATCAGCCATTACAGGGTCCCACGGTACGTTGAGTATGGCTACACCTTC. It codes for CAISHYRVPRYVEYGYTF.